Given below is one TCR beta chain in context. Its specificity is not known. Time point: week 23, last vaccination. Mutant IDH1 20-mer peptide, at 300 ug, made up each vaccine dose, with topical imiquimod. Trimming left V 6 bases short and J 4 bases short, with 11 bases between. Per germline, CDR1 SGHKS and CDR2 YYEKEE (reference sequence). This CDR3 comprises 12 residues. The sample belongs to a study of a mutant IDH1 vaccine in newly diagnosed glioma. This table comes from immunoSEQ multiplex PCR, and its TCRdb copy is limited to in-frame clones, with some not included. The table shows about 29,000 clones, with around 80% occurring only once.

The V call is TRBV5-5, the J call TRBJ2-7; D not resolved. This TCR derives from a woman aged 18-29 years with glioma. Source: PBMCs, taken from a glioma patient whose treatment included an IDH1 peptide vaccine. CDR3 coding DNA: TGTGCCAGCACCAACGGACCATACGAGCAGTACTTC. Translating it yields CASTNGPYEQYF.